The clone carrying this T cell receptor beta chain was picked up a small number of times. As yet, its antigen is unknown. Both TCR beta VDJ combination and CDR3 sequence profiling were carried out. Genomic DNA was the template for this profiling. TCRdb called the reads again in MiXCR, with one record for every CDR3 protein. The sample carries 190,000 or so distinct CDR3 sequences, about 59% recorded once. The J segment lost 4 bases and the V segment lost 2 bases, leaving 7 bases of the junction unmatched. The CDR3 is 15 amino acids. Germline CDR1 reads MGHRA; CDR2 reads YSYEKL. This specimen belongs to a study of CD8+CD57+ T cells in acquired aplastic anemia. Whole-study findings and limits: Any difference that existed in CD8+ Simpson's diversity between patients and controls was not significant.

The sequence was collected from a human donor in good health. The sample comprised sorted CD4+, CD8+, or CD8+CD57+ T cells (not recorded which) from PBMCs. The rearrangement links TRBV4-1 to TRBJ2-5, with 7 nucleotides matching TRBD1. In nucleotides, the CDR3 is TGCGCCAGCAGCCAATCAGGACAGGTCGGAGAGACCCAGTACTTC. Residues: CASSQSGQVGETQYF.